Below, 4 T cell receptor beta chains from the same sample are listed, as sequenced in a study of post-analysis software for immune sequencing data. Study-level points and caveats: Controls had lower frequencies than patients of a handful of TRBV segments, which included TRBV5-6, TRBV5-1 and TRBV20-1.

Every TCR beta cDNA library bore unique molecular identifiers. TCRdb passed the PCR reads through MiXCR, listing each CDR3 protein once. This table has some 890,000 distinct CDR3 sequences, approximately 53% appearing once. These receptors' targets are unknown. The sequencing input was blood. These receptors came from a girl between 5 and 17 years old with multiple sclerosis.

The chain carries TRBV20-1 and TRBJ1-1; 7 nucleotides align to TRBD1. CDR3 length: 14 amino acids. With V trimmed by 3 bases and J by 1 base, 5 bases remained unmatched. In germline, CDR1 is DFQATT, CDR2 SNEGSKA (reference sequence). CDR3 DNA: TGCAGTGCTAGGTTACAGGGGCGGAACACTGAAGCTTTCTTT. As protein: CSARLQGRNTEAFF.

The chain recombines TRBV29-1 with TRBJ2-2; 8 positions agree with TRBD2. The junction had 12 bases not matched to a gene; V was cut back by 4 bases and J by 5 bases. Germline V CDR1 and CDR2: SQVTM, ANQGSEA. The CDR3 is 16 residues long. Here the CDR3 reads CSVVIRRREVTGELFF. For the CDR3, the DNA is TGCAGCGTTGTGATACGACGGCGGGAGGTTACCGGGGAGCTGTTTTTT.

This clonotype showed up just once. This chain links TRBV7-2 with TRBJ1-1, with D hard to call. The germline V gene encodes CDR1 SGHTA and CDR2 FQGNSA. The CDR3 has 15 residues. Trimming shortened V by 1 base and J by 2 bases, and 11 bases separated the two germline ends. CDR3 amino acids: CASSLGGVLNTEAFF. The CDR3 coding sequence is TGTGCCAGCAGCTTAGGTGGAGTTTTAAACACTGAAGCTTTCTTT.

The rearrangement links TRBV27 to TRBJ2-7; TRBD1 matches 9 bases. The assigned J gene may be wrong: the sequence end matches TRBJ2-5 better. Germline CDR1 reads MNHEY; CDR2 reads SMNVEV (reference sequence). This CDR3 has 13 amino acids. CDR3 nucleotides: TGTGCCAGCAGTACAACAGGGGGCGCGACCCAGTACTTC. This translates into CASSTTGGATQYF.